The clone carrying this T cell receptor beta chain was seen once. HTBI primers from iRepertoire and Arm-PCR of CDR3 regions yielded the TCR beta libraries. MiXCR, applied by TCRdb to the multiplex PCR reads, yields one record per CDR3 protein. The table includes 350,000 to 500,000 distinct CDR3 sequences, around 23% detected once. The data were taken from a study of regulatory T cells in long-lasting Graves disease. As to time point: persistent/refractory GD, antithyroid drugs over 5 years with positive TRAb. Construction of the TCR library relied on RNA isolated from PBMCs. Germline V gene data show CDR1 as MNHGY and CDR2 as SVAAGI. Trimming took 4 bases from V and 2 from J, leaving 12 bases between them. The length of the CDR3 is 14 residues.

The origin of this receptor is a female donor with Graves disease. This specimen was peripheral blood mononuclear cells (PBMCs), taken when the disease was refractory, from a patient treated with antithyroid drugs. This chain uses TRBV6-9 with TRBJ2-7; D ambiguous. The CDR3 DNA reads as TGTGCCAGCAGTTTCCTTGACGGTCCCTACGAGCAGTACTTC. Its protein is CASSFLDGPYEQYF.